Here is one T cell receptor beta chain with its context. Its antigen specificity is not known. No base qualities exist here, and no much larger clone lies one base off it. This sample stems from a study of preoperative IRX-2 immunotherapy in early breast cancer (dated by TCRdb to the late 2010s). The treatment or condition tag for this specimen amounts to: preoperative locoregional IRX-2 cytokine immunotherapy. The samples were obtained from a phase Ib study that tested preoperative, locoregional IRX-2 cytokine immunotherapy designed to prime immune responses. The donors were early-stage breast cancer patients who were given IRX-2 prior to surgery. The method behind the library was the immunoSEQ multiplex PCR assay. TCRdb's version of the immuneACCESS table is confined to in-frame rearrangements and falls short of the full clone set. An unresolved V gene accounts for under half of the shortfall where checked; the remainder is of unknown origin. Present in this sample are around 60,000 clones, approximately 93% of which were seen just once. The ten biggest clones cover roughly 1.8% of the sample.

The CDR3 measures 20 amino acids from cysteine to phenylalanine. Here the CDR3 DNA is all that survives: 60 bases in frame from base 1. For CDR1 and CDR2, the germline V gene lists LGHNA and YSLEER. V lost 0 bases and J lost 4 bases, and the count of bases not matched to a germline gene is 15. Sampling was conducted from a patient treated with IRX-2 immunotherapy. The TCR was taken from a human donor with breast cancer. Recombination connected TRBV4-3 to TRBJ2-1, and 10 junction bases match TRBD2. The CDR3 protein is CASSQDSAGGPIRGYNEQFF. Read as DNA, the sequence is TGCGCCAGCAGCCAAGACTCAGCGGGAGGGCCTATCCGAGGGTACAATGAGCAGTTCTTC.